A single sample is the source of the 32 T cell receptor beta chains below, sequenced in a study of shared clonotypes between healthy human individuals. Measured with immunoSEQ multiplex PCR; TCRdb has only the in-frame clones, and not every one. Of about half a million clones listed, around 79% are singletons. Source material: PBMCs. The receptors were gathered from a woman aged 40 to 55 in good health. Some clones in this sample may be carry-over from other donors' samples.

The rearrangement joins TRBV9 to TRBJ1-3; D possibly corresponds to TRBD1 (6 bases). The CDR3 spans 17 residues. Germline CDR1 SGDLS, CDR2 YYNGEE. V dropped 0 bases and J dropped 3 bases, with 16 bases sitting between them. CDR3 DNA sequence: TGTGCCAGCAGCGTAGGGACCGGGGGGGCCGGTGGAAACACCATATATTTT. Translating gives CASSVGTGGAGGNTIYF. Using reference TRBV9 and TRBJ1-3 for the parts outside the CDR3, the full variable domain is DSGVTQTPKHLITATGQRVTLRCSPRSGDLSVYWYQQSLDQGLQFLIQYYNGEERAKGNILERFSAQQFPDLHSELNLSSLELGDSALYFCASSVGTGGAGGNTIYFGEGSWLTVV.

The CDR3 loop is CASSSDDIRGQFF. The CDR3 DNA follows: TGTGCCAGCAGCTCAGACGACATCCGGGGCCAGTTTTTT. The genes are TRBV5-4 and TRBJ1-4; a weak D match, TRBD1 (5 bases). V lost 3 bases and J 16 bases, leaving 19 bases between the germline ends. Per germline, CDR1 SGHNT and CDR2 YYREEE (reference sequence). CDR3 size: 13 residues.

J is TRBJ2-6 and V is TRBV4-1; D possibly corresponds to TRBD2 (5 bases). CDR3 length equals 15 residues. The V end was cut by 1 base, the J end by 5 bases, with 9 bases between. Germline CDR1 is MGHRA and CDR2 is YSYEKL. The CDR3 sequence: CASSQGWRRANVLTF. The DNA for the CDR3 is TGCGCCAGCAGCCAAGGCTGGAGGAGGGCCAACGTCCTGACTTTC.

This chain joins TRBV7-3 and TRBJ1-6; no clear D. The germline V gene encodes CDR1 SGHTA and CDR2 FQGTGA. The V and J ends lost 1 base and 8 bases respectively, with 6 bases between them. The CDR3 is made up of 13 amino acids. The CDR3 DNA reads as TGTGCCAGCAGCTTAAATGTGGATTCACCCCTCCACTTT. Residues: CASSLNVDSPLHF. Complete variable domain (other parts from reference TRBV7-3 and TRBJ1-6): GAGVSQTPSNKVTEKGKYVELRCDPISGHTALYWYRQSLGQGPEFLIYFQGTGAADDSGLPNDRFFAVRPEGSVSTLKIQRTERGDSAVYLCASSLNVDSPLHFGNGTRLTVT.

The J gene is TRBJ1-1, the V gene TRBV27; D is possibly TRBD1 (5 bases). CDR3 length: 16 residues. Germline CDR1 MNHEY, CDR2 SMNVEV (reference sequence). Trimming removed 4 bases at V and 5 bases at J, with 20 bases between. CDR3 bases: TGTGCCAGCAGTTCGACACAAGGACCCGGGGGTACTGAAGCTTTCTTT. This encodes CASSSTQGPGGTEAFF.

This clone was seen at least ten times. The chain uses TRBV6-4 and TRBJ2-1; 11 bases line up with TRBD2. The trim removed 5 bases at V and 2 bases at J, leaving 2 bases unmatched. Germline V CDR1 and CDR2: MRHNA, SNTAGT. The CDR3 is 15 residues long. CDR3 sequence: CASSLTSGTYNEQFF. The CDR3 coding sequence is TGTGCCAGCAGTTTGACTAGCGGGACCTACAATGAGCAGTTCTTC.

The chain links TRBV7-9 to TRBJ2-2; possible D gene TRBD2, 6 bases. The length of the CDR3 is 15 residues. Germline V gene sequence: CDR1 SEHNR, CDR2 FQNEAQ (reference sequence). Trimming cost V 1 base and J 5 bases, with 11 bases left between them. CDR3 sequence (DNA): TGTGCCAGCAGCTTAGACGGGCGGGGAACCGGGGAGCTGTTTTTT. Its protein is CASSLDGRGTGELFF.

The V call is TRBV7-2, the J call TRBJ2-7, with TRBD2 as a possible D gene (7 bases). Germline V gene lookup returns CDR1 SGHTA and CDR2 FQGNSA. V was clipped by 3 bases and J by 6 bases, with 27 bases between them. This CDR3 is 18 amino acids long. Here the CDR3 reads CASSFLFRGRPPGGEQYF. The CDR3 bases are TGTGCCAGCAGCTTCTTGTTTCGGGGGCGACCCCCGGGGGGCGAGCAGTACTTC.

The chain joins TRBV9 to TRBJ2-1; possible D gene TRBD2, 5 bases. The CDR3 has 15 amino acids. In germline, CDR1 is SGDLS, CDR2 YYNGEE. Trimming took off 5 bases at V and 3 bases at J, with 15 bases between the two ends. The CDR3 sequence is CASSEGPTLYNEQFF. DNA for the CDR3: TGTGCCAGCAGTGAGGGCCCTACTCTCTACAATGAGCAGTTCTTC.

This clone was observed a handful of times. The rearrangement joins TRBV6-6 to TRBJ1-6; TRBD1 agrees at 7 bases. CDR3 length: 14 amino acids. Unmatched junction bases numbered 8, after V lost 7 bases and J lost 8 bases. CDR1 is MNHNY, CDR2 SVGAGI, per germline (reference sequence). In DNA, the CDR3 is TGTGCCAGCAAGGCAGGGGGGTCGTATTCACCCCTCCACTTT. Residues: CASKAGGSYSPLHF.

The genes are TRBV6-5 and TRBJ2-7, with D possibly called TRBD1 or TRBD2 (6 bases each). The CDR3 sequence is 13 residues long. The germline V gene has CDR1 MNHEY and CDR2 SVGAGI. The V gene lost 8 bases and the J gene lost 2 bases, with 13 bases spanning the gap. CDR3 region: CASRQEGTYEQYF. In DNA form, the CDR3 reads TGTGCCAGCCGACAGGAGGGGACCTACGAGCAGTACTTC.

J is TRBJ2-5 and V is TRBV28; maybe TRBD1 (5 bases). V lost 7 bases, J lost 2 bases, and 14 bases lay in between. The CDR3 is 14 amino acids. Germline CDR1 and CDR2: MDHEN and SYDVKM. The CDR3 DNA reads as TGTGCCAGCAAAATCGTGGGGCCACAAGAGACCCAGTACTTC. It codes for CASKIVGPQETQYF.

The rearrangement joins TRBV11-1 to TRBJ2-2, with D unresolved. Trimming pared 0 bases from V and 7 bases from J, leaving 0 bases between. The germline CDR1 and CDR2 sequences are SGHAT and FQDESV (reference sequence). This CDR3 region has 11 residues. The CDR3 DNA is TGTGCCAGCAGCTTAGCCGGGGAGCTGTTTTTT. Translating gives CASSLAGELFF.

The chain links TRBV7-2 to TRBJ2-1; 8 nucleotides agree with TRBD2. Trimming cost V 6 bases and J 4 bases; bases outside gene matches: 8. The V gene's germline CDR1 is SGHTA and CDR2 FQGNSA. The CDR3 consists of 15 residues. The CDR3 DNA is TGTGCCAGCAGACATAGCGGGGCAAATTACAATGAGCAGTTCTTC. Protein sequence: CASRHSGANYNEQFF.

CDR3: CASSLEYNGWKTSGYEQYF. Written as DNA, the CDR3 is TGCGCCAGCAGCTTGGAATACAACGGCTGGAAGACTAGCGGGTACGAGCAGTACTTC. V and J are TRBV5-1 and TRBJ2-7, with 10 bases identical to TRBD2. The length of the CDR3 is 19 residues. Trimming at V came to 0 bases and at J to 4 bases, leaving 16 bases not matched to a gene. Germline CDR1 is SGHRS and CDR2 is YFSETQ.

V usage is TRBV7-2 and J usage is TRBJ2-3, with D maybe TRBD1 (6 bases). Germline V gene sequence: CDR1 SGHTA, CDR2 FQGNSA. This CDR3 region has 14 residues. V was cut by 5 bases and J by 2 bases, with 11 bases left in between. Here the CDR3 reads CASSTRTVTDTQYF. The CDR3 coding sequence is TGTGCCAGCAGCACCCGGACAGTCACAGATACGCAGTATTTT.

V gene TRBV7-3 combines with J gene TRBJ2-3; D is unresolved. CDR1 is SGHTA and CDR2 is FQGTGA in the germline V gene. V lost 5 bases to trimming and J lost 5 bases, with 11 bases between them. The CDR3 is 13 residues long. The DNA for the CDR3 is TGTGCCAGCAGCAGAATACTGAGAGATACGCAGTATTTT. Translating it yields CASSRILRDTQYF.

The chain carries TRBV5-4 and TRBJ2-1, with 7 bases that match TRBD2. Germline values: CDR1 SGHNT, CDR2 YYREEE (reference sequence). This CDR3 contains 15 residues. After removal of 0 bases from V and 7 bases from J, the junction contained 7 bases not matched to a gene. Here the CDR3 reads CASSLAGGDFNEQFF. The CDR3 DNA follows: TGTGCCAGCAGCTTGGCGGGAGGCGACTTTAATGAGCAGTTCTTC.

This chain uses TRBV9 with TRBJ2-2, with D perhaps TRBD1 (6 bases). With 3 bases removed from V and 6 bases from J, the gap between germline ends came to 15 bases. Germline V CDR1 and CDR2: SGDLS, YYNGEE. This CDR3 comprises 15 residues. CDR3 sequence reads: CASSGYGGQAGELFF. CDR3 in DNA: TGTGCCAGCAGCGGGTATGGGGGACAAGCCGGGGAGCTGTTTTTT.

The chain combines TRBV6-5 with TRBJ1-1, with a tentative D call TRBD1 (5 bases). The CDR3 runs 13 residues. V was cut by 7 bases and J by 1 base, with 10 bases left in between. Germline-derived CDR1 and CDR2 are MNHEY and SVGAGI. CDR3 residues: CASTKTGNTEAFF. As DNA, the CDR3 is TGTGCCAGCACTAAAACAGGGAACACTGAAGCTTTCTTT.

The V call is TRBV11-3, the J call TRBJ2-5, with TRBD2 matching 14 bases. This CDR3 is built from 17 residues. V lost 6 bases and J lost 5; bases outside the gene matches: 11. Germline assignment: CDR1 SGHNT and CDR2 YENEEA. The CDR3 bases are TGTGCCAGCAGTCGGGGGGGGACTAGCGGGAGCGCGGAGACCCAGTACTTC. This encodes CASSRGGTSGSAETQYF.

The rearrangement joins TRBV29-1 to TRBJ2-1; D might be TRBD2 (6 bases). CDR3 length equals 13 residues. With 4 bases removed from V and 2 bases from J, the gap between germline ends came to 9 bases. The germline V gene encodes CDR1 SQVTM and CDR2 ANQGSEA. CDR3 amino acids: CSVAGGTYNEQFF. The CDR3 DNA reads TGCAGCGTTGCGGGCGGGACCTACAATGAGCAGTTCTTC.

The rearrangement uses TRBV14 and TRBJ2-5, with D tentatively TRBD2 (6 bases). V was trimmed by 4 bases and J by 5 bases, leaving 11 bases between them. The CDR3 runs to 13 residues. Germline V CDR1 and CDR2: SGHDN, FVKESK. CDR3 sequence (DNA): TGTGCCAGCAGCCTGGGCAGCGGGGAGACCCAGTACTTC. It codes for CASSLGSGETQYF.

This clone has more than one count but fewer than ten. The V gene is TRBV4-1, the J gene TRBJ2-5; 10 bases are a match to TRBD1. The V segment lost 1 base and the J segment 1 base; nucleotides outside the gene matches: 3. CDR1 MGHRA and CDR2 YSYEKL come from the germline V gene. This CDR3 spans 16 amino acids. DNA for the CDR3: TGCGCCAGCAGCCAAGGGACAGGGGGTTCCCAAGAGACCCAGTACTTC. Translating it yields CASSQGTGGSQETQYF.

This clone was observed a few times. The rearrangement joins TRBV5-1 to TRBJ1-1; D gene uncertain. Germline lookup yields CDR1 SGHRS and CDR2 YFSETQ. The V end was cut by 4 bases, the J end by 7 bases, with 14 bases between. The CDR3 is 13 residues long. CDR3 loop: CASSLREGIEAFF. The CDR3, as DNA: TGCGCCAGCAGCCTACGGGAGGGCATTGAAGCTTTCTTT.

This chain connects TRBV7-9 to TRBJ2-1; 12 bases line up with TRBD2. The CDR3 totals 16 residues. Germline CDR1 SEHNR, CDR2 FQNEAQ (reference sequence). The trim removed 5 bases at V and 9 bases at J, leaving 11 bases unmatched. The DNA for the CDR3 is TGTGCCAGCAGCCCCAAAGGACTAGCGGGAATCGGTGAGCAGTTCTTC. Translation: CASSPKGLAGIGEQFF.

With regard to this clone: The junction does not match germline at one end; this may be a read error. The genes are TRBV27 and TRBJ1-6; D is possibly TRBD1 (6 bases). In germline, CDR1 is MNHEY, CDR2 SMNVEV (reference sequence). CDR3 length equals 14 residues. The CDR3: CASSLRGYDSPLHF. The CDR3 DNA follows: TGTGCCAGCAGTCTCAGGGGCTATGATTCACCCCTCCACTTT.

The V and J genes are TRBV6-5 and TRBJ2-7; D could derive from TRBD1 or TRBD2 (5 bases each). V lost 5 bases, J lost 3 bases, and 17 bases lay in between. CDR1 is MNHEY and CDR2 is SVGAGI in the germline V gene. The CDR3 runs 15 residues. CDR3: CASSTGAGVGYEQYF. CDR3 coding DNA: TGTGCCAGCAGTACCGGGGCCGGAGTCGGCTACGAGCAGTACTTC.

The rearrangement links TRBV6-7 to TRBJ2-5, with TRBD1 matching 9 bases. TRBV6-7 belongs to the ORF category, with a function that is uncertain. V trimming: 9 bases; J trimming: 4 bases; junction bases outside the gene matches: 12. This CDR3 contains 15 residues. Here the CDR3 DNA reads TGTGCCAGATTAACCGGGACAGGGTTTCGAGAGACCCAGTACTTC. Translated, it gives CARLTGTGFRETQYF.

This clone was observed a single time. The chain carries TRBV7-9 and TRBJ1-3, with D uncertain. Germline values: CDR1 SEHNR, CDR2 FQNEAQ (reference sequence). V lost 0 bases, J lost 2 bases, and 8 bases lay in between. This CDR3 contains 15 residues. The CDR3 protein is CASSLALGPGNTIYF. The DNA of the CDR3 is TGTGCCAGCAGCTTAGCGCTGGGTCCTGGAAACACCATATATTTT.

This clone was observed a single time. CDR3 residues: CASSLGGQSYNEQFF. CDR3 DNA sequence: TGTGCCAGCAGCTTAGGGGGACAGAGCTACAATGAGCAGTTCTTC. This chain connects TRBV7-9 to TRBJ2-1; 7 positions match TRBD1. This CDR3 has 15 amino acids. V gave up 1 base and J gave up 3 bases; unmatched junction bases: 3. In germline, CDR1 is SEHNR, CDR2 FQNEAQ (reference sequence).

The gene calls are TRBV30 and TRBJ2-5; no clear D gene. The germline V gene has CDR1 GTSNPN and CDR2 SVGIG (reference sequence). CDR3 length: 15 residues. Between the trimmed V and J ends, which lost 0 bases and 0 bases, there was a span of 11 bases. The CDR3 DNA is TGTGCCTGGAGTGTACCCCAACAGTACCAAGAGACCCAGTACTTC. It encodes CAWSVPQQYQETQYF.